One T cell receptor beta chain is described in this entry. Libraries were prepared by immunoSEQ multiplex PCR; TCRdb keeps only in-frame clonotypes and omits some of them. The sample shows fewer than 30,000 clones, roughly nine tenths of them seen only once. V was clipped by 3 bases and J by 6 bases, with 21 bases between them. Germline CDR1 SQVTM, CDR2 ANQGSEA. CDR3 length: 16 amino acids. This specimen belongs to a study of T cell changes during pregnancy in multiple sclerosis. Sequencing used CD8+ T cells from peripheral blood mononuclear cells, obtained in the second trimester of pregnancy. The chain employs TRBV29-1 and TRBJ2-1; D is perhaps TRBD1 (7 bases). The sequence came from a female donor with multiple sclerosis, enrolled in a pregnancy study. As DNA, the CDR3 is TGCAGCGTTGAGCGGGACAGCCATAATGACGGCAATGAGCAGTTCTTC. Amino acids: CSVERDSHNDGNEQFF.